This T cell receptor beta chain was sequenced during a study of blood T cell repertoires in COVID-19. About the research overall: T cells, B-cell-depleted T cells, or PBMCs supplied cDNA or gDNA.

Between the trimmed V and J ends, which lost 3 bases and 0 bases, there was a span of 10 bases. The CDR3 loop spans 15 amino acids. From germline, CDR1 is KGHSH and CDR2 LQKENI. Libraries were prepared by immunoSEQ multiplex PCR; TCRdb keeps only in-frame clonotypes and omits some of them. The sample has about 340,000 clones, about 87% seen once; the top ten hold about 6%. Sequenced sample: peripheral blood. This chain joins TRBV18 and TRBJ2-3; D unresolved. This TCR was sampled from a woman in her forties or fifties with COVID-19, enrolled during active disease. CDR3 protein: CASSPTDPSTDTQYF. CDR3 coding DNA: TGTGCCAGCTCACCTACAGATCCTAGCACAGATACGCAGTATTTT.